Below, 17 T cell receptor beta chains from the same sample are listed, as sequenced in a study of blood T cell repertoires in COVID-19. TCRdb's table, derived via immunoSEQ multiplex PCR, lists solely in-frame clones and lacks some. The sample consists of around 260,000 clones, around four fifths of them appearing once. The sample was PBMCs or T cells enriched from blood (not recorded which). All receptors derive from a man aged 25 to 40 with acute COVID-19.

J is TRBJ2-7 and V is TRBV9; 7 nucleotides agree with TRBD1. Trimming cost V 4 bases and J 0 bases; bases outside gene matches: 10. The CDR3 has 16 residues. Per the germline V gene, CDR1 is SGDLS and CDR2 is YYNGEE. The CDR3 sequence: CASSPTTGLSSYEQYV. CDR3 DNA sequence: TGTGCCAGCAGCCCGACGACAGGGCTTAGCTCCTACGAGCAGTACGTC.

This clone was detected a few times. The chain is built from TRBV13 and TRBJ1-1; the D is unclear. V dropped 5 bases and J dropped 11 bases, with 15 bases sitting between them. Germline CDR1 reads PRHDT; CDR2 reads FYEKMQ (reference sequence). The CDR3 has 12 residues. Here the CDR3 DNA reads TGTGCCAGCAGCAATACAAGGGAGGAGGCTTTCTTT. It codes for CASSNTREEAFF.

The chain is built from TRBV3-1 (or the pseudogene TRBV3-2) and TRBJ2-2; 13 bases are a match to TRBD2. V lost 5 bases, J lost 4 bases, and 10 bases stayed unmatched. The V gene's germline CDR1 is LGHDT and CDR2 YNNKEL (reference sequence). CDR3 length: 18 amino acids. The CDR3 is CASSDNGLAGVVTGELFF. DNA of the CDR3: TGTGCCAGCAGCGATAACGGACTAGCGGGAGTAGTCACCGGGGAGCTGTTTTTT.

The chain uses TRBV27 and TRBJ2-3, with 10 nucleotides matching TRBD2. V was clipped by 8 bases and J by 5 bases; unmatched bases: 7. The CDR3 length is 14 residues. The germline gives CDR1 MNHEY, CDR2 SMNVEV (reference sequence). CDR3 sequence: CASHSGGAGDTQYF. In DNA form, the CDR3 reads TGTGCCAGCCACAGCGGGGGGGCGGGAGATACGCAGTATTTT.

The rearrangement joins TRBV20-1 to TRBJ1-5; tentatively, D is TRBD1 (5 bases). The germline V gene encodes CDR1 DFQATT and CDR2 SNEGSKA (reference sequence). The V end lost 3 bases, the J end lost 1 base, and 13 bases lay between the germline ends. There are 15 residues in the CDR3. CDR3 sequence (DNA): TGCAGTGCTAGTTATTCAGGGTCGAGCAATCAGCCCCAGCATTTT. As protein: CSASYSGSSNQPQHF.

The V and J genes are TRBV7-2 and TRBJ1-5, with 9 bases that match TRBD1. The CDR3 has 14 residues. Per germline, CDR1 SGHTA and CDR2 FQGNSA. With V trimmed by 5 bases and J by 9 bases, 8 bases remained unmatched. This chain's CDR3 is CASSVRTGEWPQHF. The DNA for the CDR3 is TGTGCCAGCAGCGTGCGGACAGGGGAATGGCCCCAGCATTTT.

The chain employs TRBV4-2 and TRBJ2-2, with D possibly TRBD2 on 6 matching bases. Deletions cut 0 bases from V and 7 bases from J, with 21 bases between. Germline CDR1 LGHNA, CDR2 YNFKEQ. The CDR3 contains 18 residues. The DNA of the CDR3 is TGTGCCAGCAGCCAAGAAGTGGGGGGATACAGTTTGGGCGGGGAGCTGTTTTTT. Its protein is CASSQEVGGYSLGGELFF.

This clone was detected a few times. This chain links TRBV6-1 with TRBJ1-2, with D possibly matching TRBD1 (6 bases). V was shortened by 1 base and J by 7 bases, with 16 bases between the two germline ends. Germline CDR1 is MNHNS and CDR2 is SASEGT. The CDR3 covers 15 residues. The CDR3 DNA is TGTGCCAGCAGTGAAGTTGGGGGCGGCGTATCTGGCTACACCTTC. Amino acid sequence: CASSEVGGGVSGYTF.

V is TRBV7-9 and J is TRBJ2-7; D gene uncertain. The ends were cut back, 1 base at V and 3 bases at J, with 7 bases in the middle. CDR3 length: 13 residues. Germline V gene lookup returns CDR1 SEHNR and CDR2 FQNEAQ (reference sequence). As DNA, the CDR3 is TGTGCCAGCAGCTTAGGTCCAATCTACGAGCAGTACGTC. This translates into CASSLGPIYEQYV.

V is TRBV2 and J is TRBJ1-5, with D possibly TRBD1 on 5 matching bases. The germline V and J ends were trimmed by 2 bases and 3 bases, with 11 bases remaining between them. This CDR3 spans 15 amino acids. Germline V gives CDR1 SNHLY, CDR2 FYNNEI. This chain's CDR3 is CASSELGGNNQPQHF. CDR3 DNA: TGTGCCAGCAGTGAATTGGGGGGTAACAATCAGCCCCAGCATTTT. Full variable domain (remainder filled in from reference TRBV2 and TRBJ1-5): EPEVTQTPSHQVTQMGQEVILRCVPISNHLYFYWYRQILGQKVEFLVSFYNNEISEKSEIFDDQFSVERPDGSNFTLKIRSTKLEDSAMYFCASSELGGNNQPQHFGDGTRLSIL.

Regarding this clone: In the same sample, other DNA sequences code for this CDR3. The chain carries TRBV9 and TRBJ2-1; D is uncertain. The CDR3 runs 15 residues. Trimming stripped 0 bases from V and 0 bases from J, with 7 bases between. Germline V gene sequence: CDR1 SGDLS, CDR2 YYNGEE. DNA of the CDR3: TGTGCCAGCAGCGTAGTTTCTAGCTCCTACAATGAGCAGTTCTTC. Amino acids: CASSVVSSSYNEQFF.

CDR3 residues: CASSVVPNQPQHF. CDR3 in DNA: TGTGCCAGCAGCGTCGTCCCGAATCAGCCCCAGCATTTT. V usage is TRBV9 and J usage is TRBJ1-5; D gene uncertain. This CDR3 region has 13 residues. V was clipped by 2 bases and J by 4 bases, with 7 bases between them. The germline V gene has CDR1 SGDLS and CDR2 YYNGEE.

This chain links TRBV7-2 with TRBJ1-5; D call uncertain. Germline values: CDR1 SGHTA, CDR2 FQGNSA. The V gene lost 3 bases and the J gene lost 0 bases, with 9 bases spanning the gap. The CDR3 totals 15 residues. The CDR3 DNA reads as TGTGCCAGCAGCTTTTCCGGGAATAGCAATCAGCCCCAGCATTTT. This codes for CASSFSGNSNQPQHF.

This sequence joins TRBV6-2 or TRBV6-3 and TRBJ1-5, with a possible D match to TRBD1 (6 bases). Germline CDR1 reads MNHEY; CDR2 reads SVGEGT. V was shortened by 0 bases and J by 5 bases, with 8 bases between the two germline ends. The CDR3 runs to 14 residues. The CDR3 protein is CASSYSGGHQPQHF. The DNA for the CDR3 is TGTGCCAGCAGTTACTCCGGGGGGCATCAGCCCCAGCATTTT.

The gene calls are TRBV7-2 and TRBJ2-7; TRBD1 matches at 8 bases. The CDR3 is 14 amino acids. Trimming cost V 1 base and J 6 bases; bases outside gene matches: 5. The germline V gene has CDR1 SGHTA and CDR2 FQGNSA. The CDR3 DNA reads TGTGCCAGCAGCTTAGGGACAGGGTCTCGCGAGCAGTACGTC. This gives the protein CASSLGTGSREQYV.

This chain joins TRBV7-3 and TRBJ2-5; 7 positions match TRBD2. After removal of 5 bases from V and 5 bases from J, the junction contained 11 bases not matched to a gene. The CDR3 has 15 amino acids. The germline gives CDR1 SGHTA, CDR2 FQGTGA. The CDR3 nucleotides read TGTGCCAGCAGCGCCTTTGCGGGGGTCCGGGAGACCCAGTACTTC. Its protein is CASSAFAGVRETQYF. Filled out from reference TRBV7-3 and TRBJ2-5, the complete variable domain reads GAGVSQTPSNKVTEKGKYVELRCDPISGHTALYWYRQSLGQGPEFLIYFQGTGAADDSGLPNDRFFAVRPEGSVSTLKIQRTERGDSAVYLCASSAFAGVRETQYFGPGTRLLVL.

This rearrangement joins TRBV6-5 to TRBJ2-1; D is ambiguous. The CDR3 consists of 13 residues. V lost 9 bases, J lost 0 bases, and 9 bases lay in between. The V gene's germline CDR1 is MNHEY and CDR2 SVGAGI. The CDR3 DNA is TGTGCCAGTTCAGGAAGCTCCTACAATGAGCAGTTCTTC. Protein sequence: CASSGSSYNEQFF.